Shown below are 16 T cell receptor beta chains from a single sample sequenced in a study of T cell responses to AZD1222 COVID-19 vaccine. Repertoires were generated with immunoSEQ multiplex PCR, while TCRdb's copy carries only in-frame clones and drops some. The data hold approximately 100,000 clones, with about 90% observed a single time. Sequences were derived from peripheral blood, sampled 28 days after the second AZD1222 dose. The receptors were gathered from an adult who received the AZD1222 COVID-19 vaccine.

The chain has TRBV2 and TRBJ1-1; 10 bases fit TRBD1. CDR1 and CDR2 from the germline V gene are SNHLY and FYNNEI. This CDR3 spans 16 amino acids. The trim removed 2 bases at V and 0 bases at J, leaving 3 bases unmatched. The CDR3 DNA reads as TGTGCCAGCAGTGAAAGGGACAGGGGCGTGAACACTGAAGCTTTCTTT. As protein: CASSERDRGVNTEAFF.

The V call is TRBV5-1, the J call TRBJ2-1; 13 nucleotides agree with TRBD2. J gave up 7 bases and V 6 bases, and 1 base lay outside the gene matches. Germline assignment: CDR1 SGHRS and CDR2 YFSETQ. The CDR3 has 13 residues. The CDR3, as DNA: TGCGCCAGCATGACTAGCGGGAGGAATGAGCAGTTCTTC. It encodes CASMTSGRNEQFF.

The chain recombines TRBV6-5 with TRBJ1-3; 9 positions match TRBD1. Germline trimming cut 7 bases from V and 4 bases from J; bases unmatched to any gene: 8. Germline values: CDR1 MNHEY, CDR2 SVGAGI. The CDR3 is made up of 15 amino acids. The CDR3 protein is CASNTGGAGGNTIYF. Written as DNA, the CDR3 is TGTGCCAGCAATACAGGGGGCGCGGGAGGAAACACCATATATTTT.

V and J are TRBV4-3 and TRBJ2-3, with D unclear. V lost 1 base, J lost 4 bases, and 9 bases lay in between. Germline CDR1 LGHNA, CDR2 YSLEER. The length of the CDR3 is 14 residues. CDR3 protein: CASSQGSEADTQYF. Written as DNA, the CDR3 is TGCGCCAGCAGCCAAGGGAGCGAAGCAGATACGCAGTATTTT.

The gene calls are TRBV6-5 and TRBJ2-3; D uncertain. The CDR3 runs 14 residues. Trimming stripped 7 bases from V and 0 bases from J, with 11 bases between. Germline CDR1 and CDR2: MNHEY and SVGAGI. The CDR3 nucleotides read TGTGCCAGCAAGAGGTTAGCTAGCACAGATACGCAGTATTTT. It is translated as CASKRLASTDTQYF.

This chain uses TRBV2 with TRBJ1-2; no firm D call. CDR1 and CDR2 from the germline V gene are SNHLY and FYNNEI. CDR3 length equals 12 residues. V was shortened by 7 bases and J by 4 bases, with 10 bases between the two germline ends. CDR3 nucleotide sequence: TGTGCCAGCATGCAGGAGCTCTATGGCTACACCTTC. Translation gives CASMQELYGYTF. The full variable domain, completed using reference TRBV2 and TRBJ1-2, is EPEVTQTPSHQVTQMGQEVILRCVPISNHLYFYWYRQILGQKVEFLVSFYNNEISEKSEIFDDQFSVERPDGSNFTLKIRSTKLEDSAMYFCASMQELYGYTFGSGTRLTVV.

This rearrangement joins TRBV27 to TRBJ2-1, with D perhaps matching TRBD1 or TRBD2 (5 bases each). The CDR3 covers 15 residues. In germline, CDR1 is MNHEY, CDR2 SMNVEV (reference sequence). The V gene lost 0 bases and the J gene lost 7 bases, with 13 bases spanning the gap. CDR3 DNA sequence: TGTGCCAGCAGTTTATCCCCGGACTGGGGGAATGAGCAGTTCTTC. It translates to CASSLSPDWGNEQFF.

The V call is TRBV30, the J call TRBJ1-1; 7 nucleotides line up with TRBD1. V lost 5 bases and J lost 0; bases outside the gene matches: 3. In germline, CDR1 is GTSNPN, CDR2 SVGIG (reference sequence). The CDR3 sequence is 13 residues long. The CDR3: CAWDRAMNTEAFF. The DNA of the CDR3 is TGTGCCTGGGACAGGGCAATGAACACTGAAGCTTTCTTT.

V usage is TRBV10-3 and J usage is TRBJ2-6; D ambiguous. Per the germline V gene, CDR1 is ENHRY and CDR2 is SYGVKD. V was pared by 3 bases and J by 2 bases, with 8 bases between. The CDR3 is 15 amino acids. The chain's CDR3 is CAISDSYPGANVLTF. In DNA, the CDR3 is TGTGCCATCAGTGACAGCTACCCTGGGGCCAACGTCCTGACTTTC.

V gene TRBV7-8 combines with J gene TRBJ1-5; a possible D gene is TRBD1 (5 bases). Per germline, CDR1 SGHVS and CDR2 FQNEAQ. CDR3 size: 19 residues. Trimming took off 0 bases at V and 2 bases at J, with 20 bases between the two ends. The CDR3 DNA follows: TGTGCCAGCAGCTTAGCATTAGGGCAGGGAATAAGCGGCAATCAGCCCCAGCATTTT. This codes for CASSLALGQGISGNQPQHF.

This clone was seen a few times. V and J are TRBV4-2 and TRBJ2-7, with 8 nucleotides matching TRBD1. Germline V gene data show CDR1 as LGHNA and CDR2 as YNFKEQ. This CDR3 is built from 14 residues. Germline trimming cut 1 base from V and 2 bases from J; bases unmatched to any gene: 1. CDR3 residues: CASSQGQGTYEQYF. The CDR3 DNA reads TGTGCCAGCAGCCAAGGACAGGGGACCTACGAGCAGTACTTC.

CDR3 DNA: TGCAGTGCTGCAGACTCCTACGAGCAGTACTTC. As protein: CSAADSYEQYF. V usage is TRBV20-1 and J usage is TRBJ2-7; D is undetermined. The CDR3 length is 11 residues. V was clipped by 5 bases and J by 0 bases, with 5 bases between them. From germline, CDR1 is DFQATT and CDR2 SNEGSKA (reference sequence).

The chain links TRBV7-8 to TRBJ1-5; the match to TRBD1 covers 9 bases. Germline CDR1 SGHVS, CDR2 FQNEAQ. V was pared by 1 base and J by 7 bases, with 5 bases of the junction left unmatched. The CDR3 spans 15 residues. The CDR3 spells CASSLVQGAGQPQHF. CDR3 nucleotide sequence: TGTGCCAGCAGCTTAGTACAGGGGGCAGGACAGCCCCAGCATTTT.

This rearrangement joins TRBV11-2 to TRBJ2-7, with D perhaps TRBD2 (6 bases). Germline CDR1 and CDR2: SGHAT and FQNNGV. Trimming left V 0 bases short and J 5 bases short, with 11 bases between. The CDR3 spans 14 residues. The CDR3 DNA reads as TGTGCCAGCAGCTTAGATCTTACGGGGGACGAGCAGTACTTC. It translates to CASSLDLTGDEQYF.

This sequence joins TRBV21-1 and TRBJ2-5. TRBV21-1 is annotated as a pseudogene. This CDR3 has 14 amino acids. CDR3 sequence reads: CASSKGTPWETQYF. The CDR3 nucleotides are TGTGCCAGCAGCAAAGGCACGCCCTGGGAGACCCAGTACTTC.

The chain carries TRBV5-4 and TRBJ1-2; 12 nucleotides line up with TRBD1. The CDR3 length is 17 residues. From germline, CDR1 is SGHNT and CDR2 YYREEE (reference sequence). After removal of 0 bases from V and 0 bases from J, the junction contained 3 bases not matched to a gene. The CDR3 is CASSLGGQGATNYGYTF. The CDR3 bases are TGTGCCAGCAGCTTGGGGGGACAGGGGGCGACTAACTATGGCTACACCTTC.